This T cell receptor beta chain was sequenced for a study of CD8+ T cells in alopecia areata. Across the study: Using the percentage of affected scalp area, treated patients' severity was scored.

It was cDNA, reverse transcribed from extracted RNA, that served as the sequencing template. Clones were read by immunoSEQ multiplex PCR, and TCRdb kept only the in-frame ones, dropping some. The profile shows 170,000 or so clones, around half of them singletons. Treatment here: oral pan-JAK inhibitor, 5-10 mg twice daily. V shed 5 bases, J shed 7 bases, and the junction held 12 bases outside the gene matches. The CDR3 totals 15 residues. Germline values: CDR1 PRHDT, CDR2 FYEKMQ (reference sequence). The TCR comes from a human donor with alopecia areata. Sequenced material: CD8+ T cells sorted from blood, taken at week 24, from a patient treated with tofacitinib. This sequence joins TRBV13 and TRBJ1-1; 8 nucleotides align to TRBD1. The CDR3 bases are TGTGCCAGCAGCGCCCTGACAGGGGAACAACTTGAAGCTTTCTTT. Amino acids: CASSALTGEQLEAFF. Full variable domain (rest looked up from reference TRBV13 and TRBJ1-1): AAGVIQSPRHLIKEKRETATLKCYPIPRHDTVYWYQQGPGQDPQFLISFYEKMQSDKGSIPDRFSAQQFSDYHSELNMSSLELGDSALYFCASSALTGEQLEAFFGQGTRLTVV.